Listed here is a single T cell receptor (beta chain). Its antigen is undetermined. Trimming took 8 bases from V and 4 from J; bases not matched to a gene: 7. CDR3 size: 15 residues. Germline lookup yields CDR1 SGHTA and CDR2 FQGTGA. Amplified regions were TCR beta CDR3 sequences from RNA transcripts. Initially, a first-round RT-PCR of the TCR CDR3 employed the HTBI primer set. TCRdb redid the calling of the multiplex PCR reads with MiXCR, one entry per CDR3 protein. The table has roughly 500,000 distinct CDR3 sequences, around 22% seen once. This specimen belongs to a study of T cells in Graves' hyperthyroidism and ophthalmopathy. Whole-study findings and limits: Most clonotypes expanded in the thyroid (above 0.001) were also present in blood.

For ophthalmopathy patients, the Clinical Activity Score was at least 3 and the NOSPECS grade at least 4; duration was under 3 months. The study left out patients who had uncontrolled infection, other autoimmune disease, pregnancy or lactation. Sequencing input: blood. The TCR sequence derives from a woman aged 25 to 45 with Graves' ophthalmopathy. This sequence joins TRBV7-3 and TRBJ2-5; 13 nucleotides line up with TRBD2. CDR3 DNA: TGTGCCAGCTCGCGACTAGCGGGAGGATCAGAGACCCAGTACTTC. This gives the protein CASSRLAGGSETQYF.